A selection of T cell receptor beta chains follows, all from one sample in a study of CD8+CD57+ T cells in acquired aplastic anemia. In TCRdb, the reads were re-called with MiXCR into one record per CDR3 protein. The data contain some 170,000 distinct CDR3 sequences, roughly 40% of them singletons. Material for sequencing was sorted CD4+, CD8+, or CD8+CD57+ T cells (not recorded which) from PBMCs. These receptors were taken from a human donor in good health. CDR3s include the opening cysteine and the closing phenylalanine or tryptophan. The D gene is left open where the match is weak. The listing skips clone size in some rows; elsewhere it reads once, few, many or a size class.

NA,once,TRBJ1-6,TRBV20-1,CSARQGRDSPLHF,TGCAGTGCTAGACAGGGGCGGGATTCACCCCTCCACTTT
NA,NA,TRBJ2-7,TRBV30,CAWSLETVSYEQYF,TGTGCCTGGAGTCTCGAGACAGTCTCCTACGAGCAGTACTTC
NA,NA,TRBJ1-1,TRBV5-1,CASSLEGMNTEAFF,TGCGCCAGCAGCTTGGAGGGGATGAACACTGAAGCTTTCTTT
NA,many,TRBJ2-3,TRBV19,CASSIGRVTDTQYF,TGTGCCAGTAGTATAGGTAGAGTGACAGATACGCAGTATTTT
NA,NA,TRBJ2-7,TRBV5-4,CASSFENYEQYF,TGTGCCAGCAGCTTCGAAAACTACGAGCAGTACTTC
TRBD1,NA,TRBJ1-2,TRBV2,CASSAVRGSGYTF,TGTGCCAGCAGTGCGGTCAGGGGGAGTGGCTACACCTTC
NA,NA,TRBJ2-3,TRBV7-3,CASSLVAGYTDTQYF,TGTGCCAGCAGCTTGGTGGCGGGTTACACAGATACGCAGTATTTT
NA,few,TRBJ2-1,TRBV20-1,CSASEGLGYNEQFF,TGCAGTGCTAGTGAGGGACTTGGTTACAATGAGCAGTTCTTC
NA,many,TRBJ1-2,TRBV4-1,CASSQTGRDLRGYTF,TGCGCCAGCAGCCAAACAGGGAGGGATTTGCGGGGCTACACCTTC
TRBD2,NA,TRBJ2-7,TRBV7-2,CASSLQLAGGGEQYF,TGTGCCAGCAGCCTTCAACTAGCGGGAGGGGGCGAGCAGTACTTC
TRBD1,many,TRBJ2-3,TRBV19,CASSAAPGQGTDTQYF,TGTGCCAGTAGTGCGGCCCCGGGACAGGGCACAGATACGCAGTATTTT
TRBD1,few,TRBJ2-2,TRBV19,CASSILPLQGAAGELFF,TGTGCCAGTAGTATTCTTCCCCTTCAGGGGGCTGCTGGGGAGCTGTTTTTT
TRBD1,NA,TRBJ1-5,TRBV19,CASSIEGANQPQHF,TGTGCCAGTAGTATTGAGGGGGCTAATCAGCCCCAGCATTTT
NA,NA,TRBJ1-2,TRBV7-9,CASSPNGHFYGYTF,TGTGCCAGCAGCCCGAACGGACATTTCTACGGCTACACCTTC
NA,NA,TRBJ2-7,TRBV5-4,CASSLSRGQLSEQYF,TGTGCCAGCAGCTTGTCTCGTGGGCAGTTGAGCGAGCAGTACTTC
NA,once,TRBJ1-6,TRBV2,CASTGRPDDNSPLHF,TGTGCCAGCACCGGCCGTCCGGATGATAATTCACCCCTCCACTTT
NA,NA,TRBJ1-1,TRBV6-5,CASSYGGGLGTEAFF,TGTGCCAGCAGTTACGGGGGGGGTCTAGGGACTGAAGCTTTCTTT
TRBD2,NA,TRBJ2-5,TRBV7-8,CASSLGTGGGETQYF,TGTGCCAGCAGCTTAGGGACGGGGGGAGGTGAGACCCAGTACTTC
TRBD1,NA,TRBJ2-1,TRBV27,CASSFGVGQGVEQFF,TGTGCCAGCAGTTTTGGTGTAGGACAGGGGGTGGAGCAGTTCTTC
TRBD1,NA,TRBJ2-7,TRBV11-2,CASSPSGTVGYF,TGTGCCAGCAGCCCGTCGGGGACAGTGGGTTACTTC
NA,NA,TRBJ2-1,TRBV4-2,CASSQAPDSIYEQFF,TGTGCCAGCAGCCAAGCCCCCGACAGTATCTATGAGCAGTTCTTC
TRBD2,few,TRBJ2-2,TRBV6-1,CASSRLAGGGTGELFF,TGTGCCAGCAGCAGACTAGCGGGAGGGGGCACCGGGGAGCTGTTTTTT
NA,many,TRBJ2-1,TRBV19,CASGGGRNNEQFF,TGTGCCAGTGGAGGCGGGCGGAACAATGAGCAGTTCTTC
NA,NA,TRBJ1-1,TRBV6-5,CASSYSALNTGAFF,TGTGCCAGCAGTTACTCTGCTTTGAACACTGGAGCTTTCTTT
NA,many,TRBJ2-7,TRBV27,CASSRRGTAEEYF,TGTGCCAGCAGTCGCCGCGGGACTGCTGAGGAGTACTTC
NA,NA,TRBJ1-2,TRBV7-2,CASSFVTLYGYTF,TGTGCCAGCAGCTTTGTTACCCTCTACGGCTACACCTTC
NA,once,TRBJ1-2,TRBV29-1,CSVDPTEDYTF,TGCAGCGTTGACCCGACAGAGGATTACACCTTC
NA,medium-sized,TRBJ1-6,TRBV29-1,CSVEGRLPLHF,TGCAGCGTTGAAGGGCGGTTACCCCTCCACTTT
NA,NA,TRBJ2-2,TRBV4-3,CASSQDWGLGELFF,TGCGCCAGCAGCCAAGATTGGGGGCTCGGGGAGCTGTTTTTT
NA,NA,TRBJ2-3,TRBV24-1,CATSDAKSTDTQYF,TGTGCCACCAGTGATGCCAAGAGCACAGATACGCAGTATTTT
NA,once,TRBJ1-2,TRBV5-4,CASSLWVAGANYGYTF,TGTGCCAGCAGCTTGTGGGTTGCAGGAGCTAACTATGGCTACACCTTC
NA,few,TRBJ1-5,TRBV30,CAWSVPTPLGVGRQPQHF,TGTGCCTGGAGTGTACCCACCCCCCTTGGGGTCGGGCGCCAGCCCCAGCATTTT
NA,NA,TRBJ1-2,TRBV7-9,CASSLATANYGYTF,TGTGCCAGCAGCTTAGCCACAGCTAACTATGGCTACACCTTC
NA,NA,TRBJ2-7,TRBV20-1,CSATKETGYEQYF,TGCAGTGCTACCAAGGAGACAGGCTACGAGCAGTACTTC
NA,NA,TRBJ1-1,TRBV28,CASSLETANTEAFF,TGTGCCAGCAGTTTAGAAACAGCGAACACTGAAGCTTTCTTT
TRBD2,many,TRBJ2-1,TRBV7-2,CASSLNLAGLNEQFF,TGTGCCAGCAGCTTAAACCTAGCGGGACTAAATGAGCAGTTCTTC
NA,once,TRBJ2-5,TRBV7-2,CASSTGPQETQYF,TGTGCCAGCAGTACAGGGCCCCAAGAGACCCAGTACTTC
TRBD2,many,TRBJ2-7,TRBV9,CASSVAPGTSGGAGEQYF,TGTGCCAGCAGCGTAGCCCCGGGGACTAGCGGGGGGGCCGGGGAGCAGTACTTC
TRBD1,NA,TRBJ2-7,TRBV24-1,CATSDTQGREQYF,TGTGCCACCAGTGATACACAGGGGCGCGAGCAGTACTTC
TRBD1,many,TRBJ2-5,TRBV5-1,CASRQGAGETQYF,TGCGCCAGCAGACAGGGGGCTGGGGAGACCCAGTACTTC
NA,NA,TRBJ2-2,TRBV27,CASKGGWTGEPFF,TGTGCCAGCAAAGGAGGGTGGACCGGGGAGCCGTTTTTT
TRBD1,NA,TRBJ1-5,TRBV2,CASSRSGQGANQPQHF,TGTGCCAGCAGTCGATCTGGACAGGGGGCCAATCAGCCCCAGCATTTT
NA,once,TRBJ1-2,TRBV5-6,CASSLIQCRGYTF,TGTGCCAGCAGCTTGATACAGTGCCGAGGCTACACCTTC
NA,few,TRBJ1-2,TRBV10-2,CASSESPGPYGYTF,TGCGCCAGCAGTGAGTCGCCGGGGCCCTATGGCTACACCTTC
NA,many,TRBJ1-1,TRBV20-1,CSARDPGAPEAFF,TGCAGTGCTAGAGATCCCGGAGCGCCTGAAGCTTTCTTT
NA,many,TRBJ1-2,TRBV4-2,CASSQAGTVYNYGYTF,TGTGCCAGCAGCCAGGCAGGGACCGTTTATAACTATGGCTACACCTTC
NA,many,TRBJ2-7,TRBV7-2,CASSVDRQIYEQYF,TGTGCCAGCAGCGTCGACCGACAGATCTACGAGCAGTACTTC
NA,NA,TRBJ1-2,TRBV29-1,CSGSGTAESNGYTF,TGCAGCGGGTCCGGGACGGCGGAAAGCAATGGCTACACCTTC
NA,medium-sized,TRBJ2-5,TRBV10-2,CASSDLGGFETQYF,TGCGCCAGCAGTGATCTTGGTGGATTCGAGACCCAGTACTTC
NA,NA,TRBJ2-1,TRBV7-2,CASSGPGNEQFF,TGTGCCAGCAGCGGCCCGGGCAATGAGCAGTTCTTC
NA,few,TRBJ2-1,TRBV6-1,CASNERKMTYNEQFF,TGTGCCAGCAACGAAAGGAAAATGACCTACAATGAGCAGTTCTTC
NA,once,TRBJ1-5,TRBV29-1,CSVAGRNQPQHF,TGCAGCGTTGCTGGGCGCAATCAGCCCCAGCATTTT
NA,NA,TRBJ2-2,TRBV7-9,CASSLGTPGELFF,TGTGCCAGCAGCTTAGGGACTCCCGGGGAGCTGTTTTTT
NA,many,TRBJ1-2,TRBV7-3,CASSLTGAYGYTF,TGTGCCAGCAGCTTAACCGGTGCCTATGGCTACACCTTC
TRBD1,many,TRBJ1-6,TRBV27,CASSSDRGSLSPLHF,TGTGCCAGCAGTTCGGACAGGGGAAGTTTGTCACCCCTCCACTTT
NA,many,TRBJ1-1,TRBV29-1,CSVTRGKWEAFF,TGCAGCGTGACAAGGGGGAAATGGGAAGCTTTCTTT
NA,NA,TRBJ1-3,TRBV19,CASSTLDSGNTIYF,TGTGCCAGTAGCACGCTGGACAGTGGAAACACCATATATTTT
NA,NA,TRBJ1-6,TRBV2,CASSGTDRGALHF,TGTGCCAGCAGCGGGACGGACCGGGGAGCCCTCCACTTT
NA,many,TRBJ2-7,TRBV9,CASSLGWTQYEQYF,TGTGCCAGCAGCCTCGGGTGGACTCAATACGAGCAGTACTTC